This T cell receptor beta chain was recovered during a study of PD-1 blockade in classical Hodgkin lymphoma. On the study more broadly: Administration of nivolumab to patients was at 3 mg/kg intravenously every 2 weeks. Study-wide results and caveats: A reduction in baseline TCR diversity was reportedly seen in newly diagnosed patients relative to healthy donors.

The time point here: cycle 4 day 1 (C4D1), after 6 weeks of nivolumab. Every patient relapsed after autologous stem cell transplantation, and brentuximab vedotin exposure varied. Thawed PBMCs were the source of CD8+ T cells, obtained through magnetic negative selection. Repertoires were generated with immunoSEQ multiplex PCR, while TCRdb's copy carries only in-frame clones and drops some. The sample comprises about 20,000 clones, about four fifths of which are singletons, and approximately 7% rests with the top ten. V was pared by 5 bases and J by 3 bases, with 17 bases between. The CDR3 runs to 15 residues. Germline V lookup: CDR1 SGHTA, CDR2 FQGTGA. Regarding this clone: The antigen is not known.

The sequenced sample was CD8+ T cells from blood, obtained before the fourth cycle of nivolumab. This receptor was identified in a human donor with classical Hodgkin lymphoma. The chain is built from TRBV7-3 and TRBJ2-7; TRBD2 might be the D (6 bases). For the CDR3, the DNA is TGTGCCAGCAGCAATCCCGAGGGACTCCGCTACGAGCAGTACTTC. It yields the protein CASSNPEGLRYEQYF. The whole variable domain, remainder taken from reference TRBV7-3 and TRBJ2-7, is GAGVSQTPSNKVTEKGKYVELRCDPISGHTALYWYRQSLGQGPEFLIYFQGTGAADDSGLPNDRFFAVRPEGSVSTLKIQRTERGDSAVYLCASSNPEGLRYEQYFGPGTRLTVT.